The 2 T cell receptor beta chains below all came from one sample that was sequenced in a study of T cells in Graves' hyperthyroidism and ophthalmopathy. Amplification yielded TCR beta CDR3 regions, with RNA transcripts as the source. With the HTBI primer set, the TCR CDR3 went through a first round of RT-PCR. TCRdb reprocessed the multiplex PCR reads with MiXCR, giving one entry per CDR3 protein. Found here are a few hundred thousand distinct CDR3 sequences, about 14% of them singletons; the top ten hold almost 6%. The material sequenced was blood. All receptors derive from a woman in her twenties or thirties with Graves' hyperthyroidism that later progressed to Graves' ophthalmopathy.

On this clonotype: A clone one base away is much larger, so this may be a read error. The chain's CDR3 is CASSESFTAYHNEQFF. For the CDR3, the DNA is TGTGCCAGCAGTGAGTCATTCACCGCCTATCACAATGAGCAGTTCTTC. The chain combines TRBV6-1 with TRBJ2-1; D remains ambiguous. With 3 bases removed from V and 5 bases from J, the gap between germline ends came to 17 bases. The CDR3 runs to 16 residues. CDR1 is MNHNS and CDR2 is SASEGT in the germline V gene.

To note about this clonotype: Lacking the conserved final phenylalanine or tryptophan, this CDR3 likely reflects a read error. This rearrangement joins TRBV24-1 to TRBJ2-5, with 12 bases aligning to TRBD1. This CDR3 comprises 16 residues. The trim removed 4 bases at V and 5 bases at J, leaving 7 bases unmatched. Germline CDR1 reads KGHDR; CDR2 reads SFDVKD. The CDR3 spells CATSEAGTGGHETQYL. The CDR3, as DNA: TGTGCCACCAGTGAAGCCGGGACAGGGGGCCATGAGACCCAGTACCTC.